These 10 T cell receptor beta chains were all obtained from the same sample, sequenced in a study of chemoradiotherapy in HPV16-positive cancers. The protocol was immunoSEQ multiplex PCR, while the TCRdb copy is restricted to in-frame clones and leaves out a portion. Here the sample spans fewer than 25,000 clones, around two thirds being singletons. Specimen collection occurred from a patient who underwent chemoradiotherapy. The origin of the receptors is a human donor with HPV-associated anogenital cancer.

This clone was counted once. This chain connects TRBV6-5 to TRBJ1-5, with 7 nucleotides matching TRBD1. The CDR3 spans 13 residues. With V trimmed by 6 bases and J by 4 bases, 3 bases remained unmatched. CDR1 and CDR2 from the germline V gene are MNHEY and SVGAGI. The CDR3 protein is CASRVTGNQPQHF. The CDR3 nucleotides read TGTGCCAGCAGGGTGACAGGGAATCAGCCCCAGCATTTT.

The chain has TRBV2 and TRBJ2-7; D not resolved. The V and J ends lost 6 bases and 3 bases respectively, with 3 bases between them. This CDR3 has 10 amino acids. From germline, CDR1 is SNHLY and CDR2 FYNNEI. The CDR3 nucleotides are TGTGCCAGCAGCATCTACGAGCAGTACTTC. It translates to CASSIYEQYF.

This clone showed up just once. The rearrangement links TRBV9 to TRBJ1-6; D is possibly TRBD1 (5 bases). Germline V lookup: CDR1 SGDLS, CDR2 YYNGEE. This CDR3 comprises 15 residues. The V end was cut by 3 bases, the J end by 9 bases, with 16 bases between. Here the CDR3 reads CASSAQGPPSSPLHF. The CDR3 bases are TGTGCCAGCAGCGCCCAGGGCCCACCGAGTTCACCCCTCCACTTT.

This chain joins TRBV6-5 and TRBJ2-1; TRBD1 agrees at 7 bases. Trimming removed 7 bases from V and 8 bases from J; junction bases left unmatched: 11. CDR1 is MNHEY and CDR2 is SVGAGI in the germline V gene. This CDR3 has 14 amino acids. CDR3 in DNA: TGTGCCAGCAAACAGGGACAGAGTTGGGATGAGCAGTTCTTC. Amino acids: CASKQGQSWDEQFF.

The chain joins TRBV5-4 to TRBJ2-5, with TRBD2 matching 7 bases. V trimming: 0 bases; J trimming: 1 base; junction bases outside the gene matches: 0. The CDR3 covers 14 residues. Per germline, CDR1 SGHNT and CDR2 YYREEE (reference sequence). The CDR3 nucleotides read TGTGCCAGCAGCTTGGGACTAGCCCAAGAGACCCAGTACTTC. Its translation is CASSLGLAQETQYF.

The genes are TRBV28 and TRBJ1-2; D gene unclear. Germline CDR1 MDHEN, CDR2 SYDVKM. Trimming left V 3 bases short and J 5 bases short, with 13 bases between. The CDR3 sequence is 14 residues long. DNA for the CDR3: TGTGCCAGCAGTTTGAGCACAGCCATTTATGGCTACACCTTC. Residues: CASSLSTAIYGYTF.

The chain joins TRBV7-2 to TRBJ2-7, with TRBD2 identical over 8 bases. V gave up 3 bases and J gave up 5 bases; unmatched junction bases: 12. The CDR3 runs to 16 residues. Germline-derived CDR1 and CDR2 are SGHTA and FQGNSA. CDR3: CASSFGTSLSLDEQYF. The CDR3 nucleotides are TGTGCCAGCAGCTTCGGGACTAGTTTAAGTTTGGACGAGCAGTACTTC.

This clone was seen once. The chain joins TRBV5-4 to TRBJ2-2, with 8 bases identical to TRBD2. Looked up from germline, CDR1 is SGHNT and CDR2 is YYREEE (reference sequence). The CDR3 runs 16 residues. The V segment lost 4 bases and the J segment 2 bases; nucleotides outside the gene matches: 7. The CDR3 region is CASSQGSGGNTGELFF. The CDR3 region has the DNA TGTGCCAGCAGCCAGGGGAGCGGGGGCAACACCGGGGAGCTGTTTTTT.

The chain has TRBV7-9 and TRBJ2-7, with 10 nucleotides matching TRBD2. CDR1 and CDR2 (germline): SEHNR, FQNEAQ (reference sequence). V was clipped by 3 bases and J by 3 bases; unmatched bases: 8. The CDR3 contains 16 residues. The DNA of the CDR3 is TGTGCCAGCAGCTTCCCTAGCGGGAGTAGGGACTACGAGCAGTACTTC. Encoded protein: CASSFPSGSRDYEQYF.

Sample share makes this clone medium-sized. The chain employs TRBV6-1 and TRBJ2-7; no firm D call. This CDR3 has 15 amino acids. From germline, CDR1 is MNHNS and CDR2 SASEGT. The germline V and J ends were trimmed by 1 base and 0 bases, with 10 bases remaining between them. CDR3 sequence: CASSEVAGNSYEQYF. CDR3 DNA sequence: TGTGCCAGCAGTGAAGTGGCAGGTAACTCCTACGAGCAGTACTTC.